The 21 T cell receptor beta chains below come from one sample, sequenced in a study of OX40 agonist ivuxolimab in advanced cancers. The table came from immunoSEQ multiplex PCR; TCRdb's copy has only in-frame clones and leaves some out. The repertoire holds around 73,000 clones, around 89% seen once, with around 0.51% in the top ten. The specimen comprised CD4+ or CD8+ T cells sorted from blood, sampled in a trial of the OX40 agonist ivuxolimab. The origin of the receptors is an adult with an advanced solid tumor such as melanoma, head and neck, liver or kidney cancer.

This CDR3 is CSVDRMNTEAFF. CDR3 nucleotides: TGCAGCGTTGACAGAATGAACACTGAAGCTTTCTTT. The rearrangement links TRBV29-1 to TRBJ1-1, with unresolved D. Trimming cost V 3 bases and J 0 bases, with 5 bases left between them. The germline CDR1 and CDR2 sequences are SQVTM and ANQGSEA. CDR3 length: 12 amino acids.

The CDR3 is CASSLVRSGTGRPNTEAFF. In nucleotides, the CDR3 is TGTGCCAGCAGCTTAGTCAGATCCGGGACAGGGAGACCGAACACTGAAGCTTTCTTT. V usage is TRBV11-3 and J usage is TRBJ1-1; 9 bases are shared with TRBD1. The CDR3 extends over 19 amino acids. The V gene's germline CDR1 is SGHNT and CDR2 YENEEA. The V gene end was trimmed by 1 base and the J gene end by 1 base; junction bases not matched to a gene: 13.

Only one count was recorded for this clone. Written as DNA, the CDR3 is TGTGCCAGCAGCTTGGACAGGTTGACAGCTAACTATGGCTACACCTTC. Translating gives CASSLDRLTANYGYTF. The chain employs TRBV5-8 and TRBJ1-2; weak D call: TRBD1 (5 bases). Trimming removed 0 bases from V and 0 bases from J, with 12 bases in between. Germline V lookup: CDR1 SGHTS, CDR2 YDEGEE. This CDR3 spans 16 amino acids.

V gene TRBV11-2 combines with J gene TRBJ2-2, with 8 bases matching TRBD1. The germline V gene encodes CDR1 SGHAT and CDR2 FQNNGV. CDR3 length equals 14 residues. The V segment lost 2 bases and the J segment 4 bases; nucleotides outside the gene matches: 0. The CDR3 DNA reads as TGTGCCAGCAGCTTAACAGGGGGCACCGGGGAGCTGTTTTTT. Translating gives CASSLTGGTGELFF. Variable domain in full (rest from reference TRBV11-2 and TRBJ2-2): EAGVAQSPRYKIIEKRQSVAFWCNPISGHATLYWYQQILGQGPKLLIQFQNNGVVDDSQLPKDRFSAERLKGVDSTLKIQPAKLEDSAVYLCASSLTGGTGELFFGEGSRLTVL.

This clone appeared a few times. This chain links TRBV19 with TRBJ1-5; perhaps TRBD1 as D (6 bases). Trimming cost V 5 bases and J 6 bases, with 11 bases left between them. The germline CDR1 and CDR2 sequences are LNHDA and SQIVND (reference sequence). CDR3 length: 13 amino acids. The CDR3 DNA reads as TGTGCCAGTAGTTCAACAGGGTTTCAGCCCCAGCATTTT. It encodes CASSSTGFQPQHF.

A remark on this clone: This CDR3 is also generated by other DNA sequences in the sample. CDR3 nucleotide sequence: TGTGCCAGCAGCTTAGCCGGCGGCACAGATACGCAGTATTTT. This sequence encodes CASSLAGGTDTQYF. The chain has TRBV7-9 and TRBJ2-3; D is unresolved. The germline gives CDR1 SEHNR, CDR2 FQNEAQ (reference sequence). Between the trimmed V and J ends, which lost 0 bases and 1 base, there was a span of 5 bases. The CDR3 covers 14 residues. The complete variable domain, with remaining parts taken from reference TRBV7-9 and TRBJ2-3, reads DTGVSQNPRHKITKRGQNVTFRCDPISEHNRLYWYRQTLGQGPEFLTYFQNEAQLEKSRLLSDRFSAERPKGSFSTLEIQRTEQGDSAMYLCASSLAGGTDTQYFGPGTRLTVL.

The chain links TRBV27 to TRBJ2-6; D gene unclear. Trimming cost V 2 bases and J 0 bases, with 2 bases left between them. Germline lookup yields CDR1 MNHEY and CDR2 SMNVEV (reference sequence). The CDR3 is 14 amino acids. As DNA, the CDR3 is TGTGCCAGCAGTTTAACCTCTGGGGCCAACGTCCTGACTTTC. Translated, it gives CASSLTSGANVLTF.

V gene TRBV18 combines with J gene TRBJ2-7; 8 bases agree with TRBD2. The CDR3 extends over 16 amino acids. V lost 0 bases to trimming and J lost 4 bases; unmatched junction nucleotides: 8. Germline loops: CDR1 KGHSH, CDR2 LQKENI. CDR3 loop: CASSPPALAGTYEQYF. Here the CDR3 DNA reads TGTGCCAGCTCACCACCGGCGTTAGCGGGGACGTACGAGCAGTACTTC.

V usage is TRBV11-3 and J usage is TRBJ2-4; D is possibly TRBD1 (5 bases). The V gene lost 3 bases and the J gene lost 5 bases, with 8 bases spanning the gap. Germline V lookup: CDR1 SGHNT, CDR2 YENEEA. This CDR3 region has 13 residues. In nucleotides, the CDR3 is TGTGCCAGCAGCTTGACAGTCCAAAACATTCAGTACTTC. This gives the protein CASSLTVQNIQYF.

V gene TRBV6-4 combines with J gene TRBJ2-3, with 9 bases matching TRBD2. J lost 5 bases, V lost 3 bases, and 9 bases had no gene match. This CDR3 has 16 residues. In germline, CDR1 is MRHNA, CDR2 SNTAGT. The CDR3 sequence is CASSESPAGGLDTQYF. The DNA for the CDR3 is TGTGCCAGCAGTGAAAGCCCTGCGGGAGGGTTAGATACGCAGTATTTT.

The genes are TRBV10-3 and TRBJ2-7, with D perhaps TRBD2 (6 bases). V was pared by 4 bases and J by 1 base, with 11 bases between. The CDR3 has 14 residues. Germline V CDR1 and CDR2: ENHRY, SYGVKD. CDR3 amino acids: CAISGRDSSYEQYF. The CDR3 region has the DNA TGTGCCATCAGTGGCCGGGACTCATCCTACGAGCAGTACTTC.

The V and J genes are TRBV14 and TRBJ1-6; 10 positions match TRBD1. CDR1 and CDR2 (germline): SGHDN, FVKESK. This CDR3 spans 15 amino acids. V lost 3 bases to trimming and J lost 6 bases; unmatched junction nucleotides: 2. The DNA for the CDR3 is TGTGCCAGCAGCCACCGGGACAGGGGTAATTCACCCCTCCACTTT. Protein: CASSHRDRGNSPLHF.

In DNA, the CDR3 is TGTGCCAGCAGTGGGGGGCTTCTTATGTATGAGCAGTTCTTC. This gives the protein CASSGGLLMYEQFF. The rearrangement joins TRBV2 to TRBJ2-1; maybe TRBD1 (6 bases). CDR1 is SNHLY and CDR2 is FYNNEI in the germline V gene. The V end was cut by 4 bases, the J end by 8 bases, with 15 bases between. The CDR3 totals 14 residues.

Only one count was recorded for this clone. V is TRBV2 and J is TRBJ2-2, with D tentatively TRBD1 (6 bases). Germline V lookup: CDR1 SNHLY, CDR2 FYNNEI. The CDR3 is 15 residues long. V was trimmed by 6 bases and J by 5 bases, leaving 16 bases between them. The CDR3 nucleotides read TGTGCCAGCAGAGACCCTCTAAGGGGGACCGGGGAGCTGTTTTTT. This sequence encodes CASRDPLRGTGELFF. The full variable domain, with the rest looked up from reference TRBV2 and TRBJ2-2, is EPEVTQTPSHQVTQMGQEVILRCVPISNHLYFYWYRQILGQKVEFLVSFYNNEISEKSEIFDDQFSVERPDGSNFTLKIRSTKLEDSAMYFCASRDPLRGTGELFFGEGSRLTVL.

The CDR3 sequence: CATGDRGLGEQYF. The DNA of the CDR3 is TGTGCCACCGGGGACAGGGGGTTAGGGGAGCAGTACTTC. The chain couples TRBV10-3 to TRBJ2-7; 11 bases align to TRBD1. This CDR3 has 13 residues. Germline V gives CDR1 ENHRY, CDR2 SYGVKD. V dropped 10 bases and J dropped 7; count of bases not matched to a gene: 9.

V usage is TRBV6-6 and J usage is TRBJ1-1; maybe TRBD1 (5 bases). V lost 6 bases and J lost 3, with 11 bases in between. The CDR3 is 13 amino acids. Per germline, CDR1 MNHNY and CDR2 SVGAGI (reference sequence). The CDR3 DNA reads TGTGCCAGCAGCCGTTTGGGGGACACTGAAGCTTTCTTT. Encoded protein: CASSRLGDTEAFF.

The V gene is TRBV11-3, the J gene TRBJ2-2; no reliable D call. The CDR3 is 14 residues long. V lost 5 bases, J lost 6 bases, and 13 bases lay in between. In germline, CDR1 is SGHNT, CDR2 YENEEA. CDR3 loop: CASSDGPRPGELFF. CDR3 sequence (DNA): TGTGCCAGCAGCGACGGCCCCAGGCCCGGGGAGCTGTTTTTT. The whole variable domain, remainder taken from reference TRBV11-3 and TRBJ2-2, is EAGVVQSPRYKIIEKKQPVAFWCNPISGHNTLYWYLQNLGQGPELLIRYENEEAVDDSQLPKDRFSAERLKGVDSTLKIQPAELGDSAVYLCASSDGPRPGELFFGEGSRLTVL.

This chain joins TRBV29-1 and TRBJ1-2; D gene unclear. Germline CDR1 and CDR2: SQVTM and ANQGSEA. CDR3 size: 11 residues. V shed 7 bases and J shed 1 base, with 7 bases lying between them. CDR3: CSGRGNYGYTF. CDR3 bases: TGCAGCGGGCGGGGTAACTATGGCTACACCTTC.

This chain uses TRBV4-2 with TRBJ1-1, with D perhaps TRBD1 (5 bases). The V end lost 4 bases, the J end lost 3 bases, and 9 bases lay between the germline ends. The CDR3 has 13 residues. CDR1 is LGHNA and CDR2 is YNFKEQ in the germline V gene. In nucleotides, the CDR3 is TGTGCCAGCAGCCGAGGGGCTGACACTGAAGCTTTCTTT. Translation: CASSRGADTEAFF.

In DNA form, the CDR3 reads TGTGCCACCAGGGTAATCGATCGCACCGGGGAGCTGTTTTTT. As protein: CATRVIDRTGELFF. The rearrangement links TRBV15 to TRBJ2-2; D ambiguous. From germline, CDR1 is LNHNV and CDR2 YYDKDF (reference sequence). Trimming removed 6 bases at V and 4 bases at J, with 12 bases between. The CDR3 totals 14 residues.

The rearrangement joins TRBV5-1 to TRBJ2-1, with D possibly TRBD2 on 6 matching bases. Trimming shortened V by 3 bases and J by 9 bases, and 19 bases separated the two germline ends. In germline, CDR1 is SGHRS, CDR2 YFSETQ. The CDR3 contains 15 residues. CDR3 sequence (DNA): TGCGCCAGCAGCTCCGTAGCTAGCGCTACAGGTGAGCAGTTCTTC. This encodes CASSSVASATGEQFF. Complete variable domain (other parts from reference TRBV5-1 and TRBJ2-1): KAGVTQTPRYLIKTRGQQVTLSCSPISGHRSVSWYQQTPGQGLQFLFEYFSETQRNKGNFPGRFSGRQFSNSRSEMNVSTLELGDSALYLCASSSVASATGEQFFGPGTRLTVL.